The 14 T cell receptor beta chains below come from one sample, sequenced in a study of blood T cell repertoires in COVID-19. Sequenced by immunoSEQ multiplex PCR; TCRdb stores in-frame clones only, minus some. The data show around 300,000 clones, approximately 86% seen once. Sequenced sample: peripheral blood. The receptor set was obtained from a woman aged 70-85 years with COVID-19, enrolled during active disease.

The chain employs TRBV7-8 and TRBJ1-2; D not certain. V dropped 1 base and J dropped 2 bases, with 8 bases sitting between them. The CDR3 loop spans 14 amino acids. Germline assignment: CDR1 SGHVS and CDR2 FQNEAQ. The CDR3 loop is CASSLDGRNYGYTF. The CDR3 nucleotides read TGTGCCAGCAGCTTAGACGGCAGGAACTATGGCTACACCTTC.

The chain employs TRBV14 and TRBJ1-2; no definite D call. This CDR3 comprises 13 residues. Germline V lookup: CDR1 SGHDN, CDR2 FVKESK. Between the trimmed V and J ends, which lost 5 bases and 1 base, there was a span of 8 bases. The CDR3 loop reads CASSAEINYGYTF. DNA for the CDR3: TGTGCCAGCAGCGCGGAGATTAACTATGGCTACACCTTC.

The rearrangement links TRBV5-6 to TRBJ2-1; 7 bases agree with TRBD1. Germline V gives CDR1 SGHDT, CDR2 YYEEEE. The ends lost 6 bases at V and 4 bases at J; junction bases unmatched: 7. The CDR3 extends over 14 amino acids. The CDR3 spells CASIVPGQYNEQFF. CDR3 sequence (DNA): TGTGCCAGCATCGTCCCGGGACAGTACAATGAGCAGTTCTTC.

The CDR3 region has the DNA TGTGCCAGCAGTTACGTCGGGGGGCCCGACGAGCAGTACTTC. Translated: CASSYVGGPDEQYF. The chain employs TRBV6-6 and TRBJ2-7; possibly TRBD2 for D (7 bases). The CDR3 consists of 14 residues. Germline V lookup: CDR1 MNHNY, CDR2 SVGAGI (reference sequence). V was pared by 2 bases and J by 5 bases, with 13 bases between.

V and J are TRBV12-5 and TRBJ1-1; 8 bases agree with TRBD1. V gave up 0 bases and J gave up 0 bases; unmatched junction bases: 12. The CDR3 extends over 19 amino acids. Germline lookup yields CDR1 LGHNT and CDR2 FRNRAP. The CDR3 sequence is CASGLVLGQGVAMNTEAFF. The DNA for the CDR3 is TGTGCTAGTGGTTTGGTATTAGGACAGGGCGTAGCCATGAACACTGAAGCTTTCTTT. The full variable domain, with the rest looked up from reference TRBV12-5 and TRBJ1-1, is DARVTQTPRHKVTEMGQEVTMRCQPILGHNTVFWYRQTMMQGLELLAYFRNRAPLDDSGMPKDRFSAEMPDATLATLKIQPSEPRDSAVYFCASGLVLGQGVAMNTEAFFGQGTRLTVV.

The rearrangement links TRBV21-1 to TRBJ2-2; the table assigns TRBD2, which was not confirmed against the DNA. TRBV21-1 is noted as a pseudogene. The length of the CDR3 is 20 residues. The CDR3 bases are TGTGCCAGCACCCTTTTTCCGGGGGTCTTTCAGGTCGGAAACACCGGGGAGCTGTTTTTT. The encoded protein is CASTLFPGVFQVGNTGELFF.

The rearrangement links TRBV27 to TRBJ1-2; D is perhaps TRBD1 (6 bases). The CDR3 has 15 amino acids. Trimming removed 3 bases from V and 5 bases from J, with 16 bases in between. Germline CDR1 MNHEY, CDR2 SMNVEV (reference sequence). CDR3 DNA: TGTGCCAGCAGTTTGGCACAGGGTGGAGGTTATGGCTACACCTTC. This sequence encodes CASSLAQGGGYGYTF.

The V call is TRBV9, the J call TRBJ2-5, with 10 bases aligning to TRBD1. The CDR3 loop spans 16 amino acids. Germline V gene sequence: CDR1 SGDLS, CDR2 YYNGEE. V dropped 3 bases and J dropped 7; count of bases not matched to a gene: 12. CDR3 sequence (DNA): TGTGCCAGCAGCGCTCGGGACAGGGGTAAAGGGGGGACCCAGTACTTC. Translation: CASSARDRGKGGTQYF.

The chain links TRBV30 to TRBJ2-4, with 11 nucleotides matching TRBD2. The CDR3 is made up of 15 amino acids. The V gene's germline CDR1 is GTSNPN and CDR2 SVGIG (reference sequence). V shed 3 bases, J shed 9 bases, and the junction held 10 bases outside the gene matches. The CDR3 protein is CAWSSSGGWLGIQYF. CDR3 DNA sequence: TGTGCCTGGAGCTCTAGCGGGGGGTGGTTGGGCATTCAGTACTTC.

V gene TRBV29-1 combines with J gene TRBJ1-1, with TRBD1 matching 10 bases. The CDR3 covers 14 residues. CDR1 and CDR2 (germline): SQVTM, ANQGSEA. Trimming removed 3 bases from V and 1 base from J; junction bases left unmatched: 2. The CDR3 region has the DNA TGCAGCGTTGATCGGACAGGGGGGAACACTGAAGCTTTCTTT. This translates into CSVDRTGGNTEAFF.

This chain connects TRBV27 to TRBJ2-4; TRBD2 aligns across 13 bases. V was clipped by 4 bases and J by 7 bases; unmatched bases: 1. CDR3 length: 14 residues. Germline CDR1 and CDR2: MNHEY and SMNVEV (reference sequence). The CDR3, as DNA: TGTGCCAGCAGTTCGGGACTAGCGGGGAACATTCAGTACTTC. Encoded protein: CASSSGLAGNIQYF.

The rearrangement joins TRBV7-9 to TRBJ2-1, with TRBD2 as a possible D gene (5 bases). Trimming left V 5 bases short and J 2 bases short, with 16 bases between. From germline, CDR1 is SEHNR and CDR2 FQNEAQ (reference sequence). CDR3 length equals 16 residues. The CDR3 region is CASSLPVDGAYNEQFF. CDR3 DNA: TGTGCCAGCAGCCTCCCCGTGGACGGGGCCTACAATGAGCAGTTCTTC.

V usage is TRBV6-5 and J usage is TRBJ1-1; no definite D call. Germline values: CDR1 MNHEY, CDR2 SVGAGI. Trimming shortened V by 5 bases and J by 1 base, and 8 bases separated the two germline ends. The length of the CDR3 is 13 residues. As DNA, the CDR3 is TGTGCCAGCAGTCAAAGAGAGAACACTGAAGCTTTCTTT. This sequence encodes CASSQRENTEAFF.

V is TRBV7-2 and J is TRBJ2-2, with D unclear. CDR1 and CDR2 from the germline V gene are SGHTA and FQGNSA. Trimming cost V 4 bases and J 6 bases, with 6 bases left between them. This CDR3 is built from 12 residues. Here the CDR3 reads CASSSYSGELFF. The CDR3 coding sequence is TGTGCCAGCAGCTCCTATTCCGGGGAGCTGTTTTTT.